The 3 T cell receptor beta chains listed next were all sequenced from one sample in a study of shared clonotypes between healthy human individuals. The protocol was immunoSEQ multiplex PCR, while the TCRdb copy is restricted to in-frame clones and leaves out a portion. The sample includes about 460,000 clones, approximately 71% of them seen just once. Input material: PBMCs. Receptors originate from a woman in her thirties or forties in good health. Some clones in this sample may be carry-over from other donors' samples.

A few counts support this clone. The chain links TRBV5-4 to TRBJ2-2, with TRBD2 identical over 7 bases. Germline V CDR1 and CDR2: SGHNT, YYREEE (reference sequence). The CDR3 sequence is 16 residues long. With V trimmed by 6 bases and J by 5 bases, 13 bases remained unmatched. CDR3 sequence: CASTSGGAGKTGELFF. The DNA of the CDR3 is TGTGCCAGCACGTCCGGGGGAGCGGGAAAAACCGGGGAGCTGTTTTTT.

The chain carries TRBV6-6 and TRBJ2-1, with D maybe TRBD2 (6 bases). The V and J ends lost 0 bases and 7 bases respectively, with 10 bases between them. Germline CDR1 reads MNHNY; CDR2 reads SVGAGI (reference sequence). The CDR3 sequence is 14 residues long. DNA of the CDR3: TGTGCCAGCAGTTACTCCAGACTAGTAAATGAGCAGTTCTTC. Translated, it gives CASSYSRLVNEQFF.

Concerning this clone itself: Given a far larger clone just one base away, this is likely a sequencing read error. Different DNA sequences within this sample yield the same CDR3. CDR3 region: CASSSSGRGGELFF. DNA for the CDR3: TGTGCCAGCAGCAGCAGCGGGAGGGGCGGGGAGCTGTTTTTT. V is TRBV9 and J is TRBJ2-2; 10 nucleotides line up with TRBD2. Per germline, CDR1 SGDLS and CDR2 YYNGEE. V shed 4 bases and J 7 bases; nucleotides not matched to a gene: 4. CDR3 size: 14 residues.